Following are 7 T cell receptor beta chains from one sample sequenced in a study of T cell changes during pregnancy in multiple sclerosis. TCRdb keeps only in-frame clones here, not all; method: immunoSEQ multiplex PCR. This table has almost 95,000 clones, more than 85% appearing once. Sample: peripheral blood, taken in the first trimester of pregnancy. Receptors originate from a female donor with multiple sclerosis, enrolled in a pregnancy study.

The count of this clone is one. The chain combines TRBV7-2 with TRBJ2-3; 13 nucleotides agree with TRBD2. The germline V gene has CDR1 SGHTA and CDR2 FQGNSA. With 5 bases clipped from V and 3 bases from J, the junction kept 11 bases outside the gene matches. This CDR3 region has 18 residues. In nucleotides, the CDR3 is TGTGCCAGCAGCCAATTCAGGACTAGCGGGAGTCGTACAGATACGCAGTATTTT. It is translated as CASSQFRTSGSRTDTQYF.

DNA of the CDR3: TGCGCCAGCAGCTTGCCGGACAGCAATGAGCAGTTCTTC. It translates to CASSLPDSNEQFF. The gene calls are TRBV5-1 and TRBJ2-1, with D perhaps matching TRBD1 (6 bases). This CDR3 is built from 13 residues. The V gene lost 1 base and the J gene lost 6 bases, with 8 bases spanning the gap. CDR1 and CDR2 from the germline V gene are SGHRS and YFSETQ.

The chain couples TRBV12-5 to TRBJ2-1; tentatively, D is TRBD2 (5 bases). CDR1 and CDR2 from the germline V gene are LGHNT and FRNRAP. V was pared by 1 base and J by 7 bases, with 14 bases between. The CDR3 sequence is 15 residues long. Here the CDR3 reads CASGLGRGNVNEQFF. In nucleotides, the CDR3 is TGTGCTAGTGGTTTGGGCCGGGGAAACGTAAATGAGCAGTTCTTC.

J is TRBJ2-3 and V is TRBV19; weak D call: TRBD2 (6 bases). The CDR3 runs to 15 residues. CDR1 LNHDA and CDR2 SQIVND come from the germline V gene (reference sequence). V was trimmed by 6 bases and J by 0 bases, leaving 13 bases between them. The CDR3 nucleotides are TGTGCCAGTAGAAGGAGGGCAGCAAGCACAGATACGCAGTATTTT. Amino acids: CASRRRAASTDTQYF.

The chain links TRBV19 to TRBJ2-6, with 7 bases that match TRBD1. There are 16 residues in the CDR3. Germline V gene sequence: CDR1 LNHDA, CDR2 SQIVND (reference sequence). The V segment lost 8 bases and the J segment 2 bases; nucleotides outside the gene matches: 9. CDR3 coding DNA: TGTGCCAGTTCCTATCACAGGGGCGCTGGGGCCAACGTCCTGACTTTC. Translation gives CASSYHRGAGANVLTF.

CDR3 amino acids: CASSPDRGRTEAFF. The DNA for the CDR3 is TGTGCCAGCAGCCCTGACAGGGGGCGCACTGAAGCTTTCTTT. This sequence joins TRBV6-4 and TRBJ1-1; 10 bases fit TRBD1. With 6 bases clipped from V and 4 bases from J, the junction kept 5 bases outside the gene matches. The CDR3 consists of 14 residues. Germline CDR1 is MRHNA and CDR2 is SNTAGT.

The rearrangement links TRBV6-6 to TRBJ1-1, with a weak D call TRBD1 (5 bases). V lost 0 bases, J lost 0 bases, and 11 bases lay in between. The CDR3 is made up of 16 amino acids. The germline gives CDR1 MNHNY, CDR2 SVGAGI (reference sequence). CDR3 sequence reads: CASSYSGRGLNTEAFF. In DNA form, the CDR3 reads TGTGCCAGCAGTTACTCTGGGCGGGGGTTGAACACTGAAGCTTTCTTT.